This TCR beta chain originates from a study of shared clonotypes between healthy human individuals (TCRdb year 2020). Regarding the study in general: Two women and a few men aged 18 to 49 years were included in the cohort. Per donor, three plates each were used for CD4 naive and CD4 memory, two for CD8 naive, and one for CD8 memory. The study deeply sequenced blood TCR repertoires of several healthy adults to estimate repertoire size and the extent of clonotype sharing between individuals. Different laboratories and diverse techniques were used to prepare libraries and sequence TCR repertoires, to increase sequencing depth and limit assay-specific biases. Between about 0.94 and 8.9 billion PBMCs per donor were obtained by leukapheresis.

Using the deep immunoSEQ assay, multiplex PCR amplified TCR CDR3 regions from genomic DNA. Genomic DNA extracted from each cell subset was distributed evenly over all wells of several immunoSEQ 96-well plates, and each plate served as one replicate. For sorted subsets, approximately 190 ng of genomic DNA, equivalent to around 31,000 T cell genomes, went into each replicate PCR. Purified libraries were measured with a Qubit 3.0 fluorometer, size-checked on a Bioanalyzer 2100, and measured again with the KAPA Library Quantification kit. A separate single-read 150-cycle Illumina NextSeq 550 flow cell was used to sequence each immunoSEQ 96-well plate. The study's own analysis went as follows. The immunoSEQ output contained only junctional sequences without quality scores, so filtering could not match that applied to full-length reads. To assign V/J genes and CDR3, sequences were annotated against IMGT germline references using PyIR, a Python wrapper for IgBLAST v1.9. Any read was removed if the V/J assignment was weak (E-value above 1e-6), the CDR3 was missing, or the read contained stop codons, out-of-frame junctions, or ambiguous translated residues. V3J clonotypes were defined by identical inferred V gene, J gene, and CDR3 amino acid sequence. The percentage overlap between two repertoires was calculated by dividing the number of shared unique clonotypes by the size of the smaller repertoire. Repertoire richness was assessed with RTK rarefaction, the Chao1 estimator, and Recon v2.1 estimates of unobserved clonotypes. For all TCRbeta clonotypes obtained by the gDNA method from a handful of donors, generation probabilities were computed with OLGA. As stored in TCRdb, this immuneACCESS dataset retains in-frame rearrangements with V and J assigned. A fraction of the clones does not appear; measured against another copy, unresolved V genes explain less than half of the discrepancy, and the remainder lacks a known reason. D and trimming were read from the DNA, whereas the V and J calls and clone size are those reported in that table. The sample profile shows approximately 980,000 clones; more than 75% of them were found once. Over 1.3% of the sample goes to the ten largest clones.

Healthy HIV-negative adults with no recently reported acute infections or vaccinations were included as donors. All donors were Caucasian adults living in Nashville, Tennessee, USA. Magnetic negative selection was used to enrich CD4+ T cells, after which naive cells were positively selected on CD45RA and the negative fraction became the memory subset. Blood was collected by leukapheresis, and PBMCs were isolated by Ficoll-Histopaque density gradient centrifugation and then cryopreserved in liquid nitrogen vapor phase. Purity and quantity of every magnetically sorted T cell population were checked by analytical flow cytometry. Genomic DNA was isolated from each sorted fraction and quantified by UV absorbance on a Nanodrop 2000c. From the cysteine up to the phenylalanine, the CDR3 has a length of 16 residues. The entry retains the CDR3 DNA only, 48 bases that are in frame from base 1. The V end loses 7 bases and the J end loses 1 base, and a stretch of 14 bases separates them. The germline V gene (reference sequence) gives CDR1 as MNHEY and CDR2 as SMNVEV.

Turning to this clone: The antigen it binds to is not known. Base quality data are lacking; no much larger clone is found one base away.

Points the paper makes about the study in general: The small number of donors limited the genetic and exposure-history diversity represented. Larger estimated clonotype richness was generally found for naive subsets than for memory subsets. Sampling was limited to blood, and TCR repertoires in tissue likely differ from TCR repertoires in blood. Compared with non-shared clonotypes, clonotypes shared by all four sorted-subset donors had higher generation probabilities. Even with the large sequencing depth, rarefaction of the sorted-subset datasets indicated that sequencing was incomplete. Roughly 5% of naive CD4, 3.5% of naive CD8, approximately 2% of memory CD4, and 0.35% to 0.4% of memory CD8 clonotypes were shared across several donors. Based on pairwise subsampling, the degree of clonotype sharing among donors was expected to be affected by sequencing depth.

The sequenced sample consisted of memory CD4+ T cells sorted from blood. What the cell subset or site label conveys for this sample: CD45RA-negative fraction. This receptor was taken from a man aged 18 to 29 in good health. This receptor chain uses TRBV27 and TRBJ2-6; the D gene is perhaps TRBD1, on 6 matching bases. This receptor carries the CDR3 CASKPGRGSGANVLTF. The nucleotide sequence is given as TGTGCCAGCAAACCCGGTAGGGGGTCTGGGGCCAACGTCCTGACTTTC. The CDR3, completed at both ends by the reference TRBV27 and TRBJ2-6 genes, gives the full variable domain EAQVTQNPRYLITVTGKKLTVTCSQNMNHEYMSWYRQDPGLGLRQIYYSMNVEVTDKGDVPEGYKVSRKEKRNFPLILESPSPNQTSLYFCASKPGRGSGANVLTFGAGSRLTVL.